The entry that follows covers one T cell receptor beta chain sequence. The antigen is not known. Unique molecular identifiers were present on the cDNA, which also gained a universal primer site by template switching. MiXCR, applied by TCRdb to the 5' RACE reads, yields one record per CDR3 protein. There are 500,000 or so distinct CDR3 sequences in the sample; 11% to 15% occur only once, and more than 0.5% lies in the top ten. The V and J ends lost 4 bases and 3 bases respectively, with 3 bases between them. CDR1 LGHDT and CDR2 YNNKEL come from the germline V gene (reference sequence). The CDR3 runs 12 residues. The data stem from a study of identical twins. Study-wide points: Twin pairs' shared out-of-frame alpha sequences were enriched in low generation probability.

Another study also made use of these data, one on yellow fever vaccine responses in identical twins.

The chain links TRBV3-1 to TRBJ1-4; D gene uncertain. The source material was CD4+ T cells sorted from blood. The clonotype was recovered from a young woman in good health. The CDR3 coding sequence is TGTGCCAGCAGCCTTTCTAATGAAAAACTGTTTTTT. Residues: CASSLSNEKLFF. Full variable domain (rest looked up from reference TRBV3-1 and TRBJ1-4): DTAVSQTPKYLVTQMGNDKSIKCEQNLGHDTMYWYKQDSKKFLKIMFSYNNKELIINETVPNRFSPKSPDKAHLNLHINSLELGDSAVYFCASSLSNEKLFFGSGTQLSVL.